This T cell receptor (beta chain) was recorded in a study of shared clonotypes between healthy human individuals. At the level of the study: Researchers assigned three CD4 naive, three CD4 memory, two CD8 naive and one CD8 memory plate to each donor.

The authors split each subset's genomic DNA evenly across several immunoSEQ plates. Clones were read by immunoSEQ multiplex PCR, and TCRdb kept only the in-frame ones, dropping some. The table includes around 510,000 clones, around 96% detected once. Regarding the study as a whole: Owing to a small donor count, the genetic and exposure-history diversity represented was limited.

About this clone: Its specificity is unknown.

It was into CD45RA+ naive and CD45RA-negative memory subsets that the CD4+ cells were split. CDR3 size: 12 residues. The rearrangement joins TRBV21-1 to TRBJ2-1. TRBV21-1 is given as a pseudogene. The clonotype comes from a woman in her 30s in good health. Material for sequencing was naive CD4+ T cells sorted from blood. As for subset: CD45RA+ positively selected. The CDR3 protein is CASSSWGRIQFF. As DNA, the CDR3 is TGTGCCAGCAGCTCATGGGGTAGGATTCAGTTCTTC.